This T cell receptor (beta chain) came from a study of shared clonotypes between healthy human individuals (dated by TCRdb to between 2020 and 2021). As for the study more broadly: The cohort included a few men and a couple of women between 18 and 49 years of age. Libraries were prepared and TCR repertoires were sequenced by different laboratories using diverse techniques, in order to increase sequencing depth and limit assay-specific biases. The study deeply sequenced blood TCR repertoires of five healthy adults to estimate repertoire size and the extent of clonotype sharing between individuals. Per donor, three plates each were used for CD4 naive and CD4 memory, two for CD8 naive, and one for CD8 memory. Leukapheresis yielded between about 0.85 and 9.5 billion PBMCs per donor.

CD8 naive samples were obtained by positive selection for CCR7 among CD45RO-negative cells, yielding a CD45RA+CCR7+ population from which TemRA cells were excluded. Donors were healthy HIV-negative adults with no recently reported acute infections or vaccinations. Every donor was a Caucasian adult residing in Nashville, Tennessee, USA. Blood was obtained by leukapheresis, after which PBMCs were separated by Ficoll-Histopaque density gradient centrifugation and cryopreserved in liquid nitrogen vapor phase. Analytical flow cytometry was used to check the purity and quantity of each magnetically sorted T cell population. From each sorted fraction, genomic DNA was isolated and quantified by UV absorbance on a Nanodrop 2000c. Study-wide findings and limitations: Compared with non-shared clonotypes, clonotypes shared by all four sorted-subset donors had higher generation probabilities. Approximately 5% of naive CD4, 3% to 3.5% of naive CD8, about 2.1% of memory CD4, and about 0.4% of memory CD8 clonotypes were shared across a few donors. Sampling was limited to blood, and TCR repertoires in tissue likely differ from TCR repertoires in blood. Naive subsets generally had larger estimated clonotype richness than memory subsets. Incomplete sequencing was indicated by rarefaction of sorted-subset datasets, despite the large sequencing depth. Pairwise subsampling led to the expectation that sequencing depth would affect the degree of clonotype sharing among donors. The small number of donors limited the genetic and exposure-history diversity represented.

TCR CDR3 regions were amplified from genomic DNA by multiplex PCR using the deep immunoSEQ assay. Extracted genomic DNA from each cell subset was distributed evenly across all wells of several immunoSEQ 96-well plates, and each plate was treated as a replicate. For sorted subsets, about 200 ng genomic DNA, equal to 25,000 to 35,000 T cell genomes, was loaded into each replicate PCR. Purified libraries were quantified with a Qubit 3.0 fluorometer, sized on a Bioanalyzer 2100, and re-quantified with the KAPA Library Quantification kit. Each immunoSEQ 96-well plate was sequenced on its own single-read 150-cycle Illumina NextSeq 550 flow cell. Under the source paper's analysis protocol: Because the immunoSEQ output held only junctional sequences and lacked quality scores, the filtering could not match the filtering applied to full-length reads. Sequences were annotated with PyIR, a Python wrapper for IgBLAST v1.9, using IMGT germline references to assign V/J genes and CDR3. Any read was removed if the V/J assignment was weak (E-value above 1e-6), the CDR3 was missing, or the read contained stop codons, out-of-frame junctions, or ambiguous translated residues. V3J clonotypes were defined as sequences sharing an identical inferred V gene, J gene, and CDR3 amino acid sequence. To compute the percentage overlap between repertoires, the number of shared unique clonotypes was divided by the size of the smaller repertoire. Richness of each repertoire was evaluated using RTK rarefaction, the Chao1 estimator, and Recon v2.1 estimates of unobserved clonotypes. OLGA was used to compute generation probabilities for all TCRbeta clonotypes that the gDNA method yielded from a handful of donors. TCRdb provides this immuneACCESS table in a form limited to in-frame rearrangements. Some clones are lacking; in checked studies, under half of them reflect an unresolved V gene, and why the rest are absent is not known. From that table come the V and J calls and clone size; the DNA was used to work out D and trimming. Across this sample there are approximately 740,000 clones, with around 92% seen only once. More than 20% of the sample is in the top ten clones.

The junction carries 12 bases between V and J, which are trimmed by 4 bases and 8 bases respectively. The CDR3 sequence holds 13 residues, the cysteine and phenylalanine included. The retained sequence is limited to the CDR3, 39 bases, with the frame set at the first base. As encoded in the germline V gene, CDR1 is SGHVS while CDR2 is FQNEAQ. On this clone: No cognate antigen has been identified for it. Base qualities are missing; no much larger clone stands one base away.

The sample was naive CD8+ T cells sorted from blood. The sample's cell subset or site label, in plain terms: CD45RA+CCR7+. This TCR derives from a man in his thirties or forties in good health. This chain is built from TRBV7-8 and TRBJ2-1, and perhaps TRBD2 as D gene, on 5 matching bases. The DNA reads as follows: TGTGCCAGCAGCTCCCGGACTCCCGATGAGCAGTTCTTC. This sequence encodes CASSSRTPDEQFF.